The clone carrying this TCR beta chain was counted many times. Germline values: CDR1 KGHSH, CDR2 LQKENI. V dropped 2 bases and J dropped 2 bases, with 10 bases sitting between them. This CDR3 comprises 15 residues. The source of the sample is a study of regulatory T cells in long-lasting Graves disease. In building TCR beta libraries, iRepertoire HTBI primers were used together with Arm-PCR of CDR3 regions. Using its own MiXCR run on the multiplex PCR reads, TCRdb lists one record per CDR3 protein. This repertoire shows 200,000 to 250,000 distinct CDR3 sequences, roughly a fifth found once; its top ten account for more than 11%. The time point is: newly diagnosed GD, antithyroid drugs for less than 3 months. Making the TCR library involved RNA that had been extracted from PBMCs.

The chain has TRBV18 and TRBJ1-3; D uncertain. The receptor was isolated from a female donor with Graves disease. This specimen was peripheral blood mononuclear cells (PBMCs), taken at new diagnosis, from a patient treated with antithyroid drugs. CDR3 nucleotide sequence: TGTGCCAGCTCACCAGAGGTTTCAACTGGAAACACCATATATTTT. Translation gives CASSPEVSTGNTIYF.